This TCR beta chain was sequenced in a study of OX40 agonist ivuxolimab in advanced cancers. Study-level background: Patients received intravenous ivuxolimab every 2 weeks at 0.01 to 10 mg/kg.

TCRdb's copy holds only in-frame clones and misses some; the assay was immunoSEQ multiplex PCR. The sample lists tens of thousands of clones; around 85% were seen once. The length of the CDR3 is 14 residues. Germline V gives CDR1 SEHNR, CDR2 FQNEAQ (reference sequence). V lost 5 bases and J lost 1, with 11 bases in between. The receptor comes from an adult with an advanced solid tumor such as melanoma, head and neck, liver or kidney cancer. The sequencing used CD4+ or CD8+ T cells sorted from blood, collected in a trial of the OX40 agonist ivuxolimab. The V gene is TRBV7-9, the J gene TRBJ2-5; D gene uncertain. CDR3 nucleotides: TGTGCCAGCAGCCCTCGTATGGGCCAAGAGACCCAGTACTTC. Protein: CASSPRMGQETQYF.